The sequence of this TCR beta chain was determined in a study of CD8 T cells in ankylosing spondylitis. This clonotype came up many times. TCRdb called the 5' RACE reads again in MiXCR, with one record for every CDR3 protein. The sample contains roughly 100,000 distinct CDR3 sequences, about 8.3% of which appear only once. V was pared by 4 bases and J by 8 bases, with 17 bases of the junction left unmatched. This CDR3 is 18 amino acids long. CDR1 is MNHEY and CDR2 is SVGEGT in the germline V gene. The clonotype originates from a male donor with ankylosing spondylitis or in good health (not recorded which). This chain uses TRBV6-2 or TRBV6-3 with TRBJ2-4; 10 bases are shared with TRBD1. The sequencing sample was made of blood, either unsorted or a sorted T cell fraction (not recorded which). As DNA, the CDR3 is TGTGCCAGCAGTTCCCCTGACAGGGGGCCACCTCTTTTGTACATTCAGTACTTC. This translates into CASSSPDRGPPLLYIQYF.